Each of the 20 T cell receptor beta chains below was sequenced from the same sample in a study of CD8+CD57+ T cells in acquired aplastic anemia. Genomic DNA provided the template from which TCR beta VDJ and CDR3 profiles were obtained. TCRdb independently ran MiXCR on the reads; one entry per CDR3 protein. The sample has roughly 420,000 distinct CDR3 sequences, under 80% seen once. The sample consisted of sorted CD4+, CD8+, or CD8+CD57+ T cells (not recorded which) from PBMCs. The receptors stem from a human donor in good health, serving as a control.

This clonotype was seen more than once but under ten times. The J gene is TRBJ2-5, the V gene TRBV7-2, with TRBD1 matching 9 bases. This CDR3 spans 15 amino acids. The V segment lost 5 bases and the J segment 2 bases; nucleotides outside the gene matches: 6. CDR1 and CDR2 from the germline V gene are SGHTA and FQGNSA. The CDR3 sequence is CASSNGQGSQETQYF. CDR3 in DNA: TGTGCCAGCAGCAATGGACAGGGGTCTCAAGAGACCCAGTACTTC.

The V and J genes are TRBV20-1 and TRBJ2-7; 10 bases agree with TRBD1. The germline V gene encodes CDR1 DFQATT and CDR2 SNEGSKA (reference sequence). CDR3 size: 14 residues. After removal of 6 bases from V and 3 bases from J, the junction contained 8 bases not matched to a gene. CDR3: CSALPRTGGYEQYF. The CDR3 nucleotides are TGCAGTGCCCTTCCCCGGACAGGGGGCTACGAGCAGTACTTC.

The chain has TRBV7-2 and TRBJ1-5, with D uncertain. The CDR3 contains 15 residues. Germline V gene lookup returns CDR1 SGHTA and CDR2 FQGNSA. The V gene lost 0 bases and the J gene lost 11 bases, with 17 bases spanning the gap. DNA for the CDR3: TGTGCCAGCAGCTTAGCTAGCGGGCCCCAAGAGACCCAGCATTTT. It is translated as CASSLASGPQETQHF.

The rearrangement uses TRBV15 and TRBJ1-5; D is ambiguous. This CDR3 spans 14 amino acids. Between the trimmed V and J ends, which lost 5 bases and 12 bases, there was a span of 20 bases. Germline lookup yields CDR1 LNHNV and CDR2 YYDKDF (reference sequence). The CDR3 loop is CATSRHTGRRGQHF. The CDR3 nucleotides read TGTGCCACCAGCCGACATACTGGACGTCGGGGCCAGCATTTT. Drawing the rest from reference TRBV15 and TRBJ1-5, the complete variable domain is DAMVIQNPRYQVTQFGKPVTLSCSQTLNHNVMYWYQQKSSQAPKLLFHYYDKDFNNEADTPDNFQSRRPNTSFCFLDIRSPGLGDTAMYLCATSRHTGRRGQHFGDGTRLSIL.

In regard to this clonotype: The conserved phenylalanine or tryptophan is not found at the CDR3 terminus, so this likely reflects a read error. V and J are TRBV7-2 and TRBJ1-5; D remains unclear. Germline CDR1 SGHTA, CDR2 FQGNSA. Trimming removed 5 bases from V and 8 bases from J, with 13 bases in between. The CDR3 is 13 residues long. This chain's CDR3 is CASSVEGGEPQHS. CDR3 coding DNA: TGTGCCAGCAGCGTTGAGGGTGGAGAGCCCCAGCATTCT.

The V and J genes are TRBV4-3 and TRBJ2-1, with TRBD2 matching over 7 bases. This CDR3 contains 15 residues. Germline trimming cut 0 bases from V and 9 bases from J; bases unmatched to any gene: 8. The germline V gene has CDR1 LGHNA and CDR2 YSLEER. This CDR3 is CASSQDGTTRFEQFF. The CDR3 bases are TGCGCCAGCAGCCAAGACGGGACTACCCGATTTGAGCAGTTCTTC.

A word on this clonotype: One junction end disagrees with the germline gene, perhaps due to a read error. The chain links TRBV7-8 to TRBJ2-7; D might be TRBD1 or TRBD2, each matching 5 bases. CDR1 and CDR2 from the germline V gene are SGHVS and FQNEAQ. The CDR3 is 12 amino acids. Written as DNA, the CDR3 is TGTGCCAGCAGCTTACCAGGGAGCGAGAAGTACTTC. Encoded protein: CASSLPGSEKYF.

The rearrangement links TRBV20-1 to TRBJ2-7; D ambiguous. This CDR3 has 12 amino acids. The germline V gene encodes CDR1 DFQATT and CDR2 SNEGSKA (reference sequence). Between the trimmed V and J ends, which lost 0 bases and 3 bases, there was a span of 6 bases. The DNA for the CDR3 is TGCAGTGCTAGAGAAGCCTTCTACGAGCAGTACTTC. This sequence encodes CSAREAFYEQYF.

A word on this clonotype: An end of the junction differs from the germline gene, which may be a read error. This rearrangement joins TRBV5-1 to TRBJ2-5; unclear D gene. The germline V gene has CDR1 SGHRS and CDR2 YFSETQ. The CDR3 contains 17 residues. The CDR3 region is CASSSLHGGSAQETQYF. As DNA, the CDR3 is TGTGCCAGCAGCTCCTTACACGGCGGTTCGGCCCAAGAGACCCAGTACTTC. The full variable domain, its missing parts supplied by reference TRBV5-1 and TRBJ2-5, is KAGVTQTPRYLIKTRGQQVTLSCSPISGHRSVSWYQQTPGQGLQFLFEYFSETQRNKGNFPGRFSGRQFSNSRSEMNVSTLELGDSALYLCASSSLHGGSAQETQYFGPGTRLLVL.

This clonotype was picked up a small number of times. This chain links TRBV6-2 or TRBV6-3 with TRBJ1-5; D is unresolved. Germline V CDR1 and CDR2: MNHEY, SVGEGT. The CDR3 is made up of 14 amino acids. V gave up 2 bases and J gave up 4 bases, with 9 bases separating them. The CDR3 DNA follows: TGTGCCAGCAGTTACCCCCTGGGGAATCAGCCCCAGCATTTT. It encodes CASSYPLGNQPQHF.

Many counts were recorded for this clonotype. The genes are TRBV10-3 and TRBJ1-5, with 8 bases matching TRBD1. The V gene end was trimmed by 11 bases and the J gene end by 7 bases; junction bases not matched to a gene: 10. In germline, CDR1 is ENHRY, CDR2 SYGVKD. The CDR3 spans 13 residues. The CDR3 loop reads CASNNWDRQPQHF. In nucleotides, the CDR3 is TGTGCCTCGAATAATTGGGACAGGCAGCCCCAGCATTTT.

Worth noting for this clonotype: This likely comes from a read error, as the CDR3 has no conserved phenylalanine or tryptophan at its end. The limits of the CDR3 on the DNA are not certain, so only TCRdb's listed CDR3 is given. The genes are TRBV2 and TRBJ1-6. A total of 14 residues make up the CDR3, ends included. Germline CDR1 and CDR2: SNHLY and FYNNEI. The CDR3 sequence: CASRDSQGRPTPYL.

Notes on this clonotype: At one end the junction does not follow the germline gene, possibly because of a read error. CDR3 residues: CATSDGYGYTF. CDR3 DNA sequence: TGTGCCACCAGTGACGGCTATGGCTACACCTTC. V and J are TRBV25-1 and TRBJ1-2; D is unresolved. Germline lookup yields CDR1 MGHDK and CDR2 SYGVNS. The CDR3 length is 11 residues.

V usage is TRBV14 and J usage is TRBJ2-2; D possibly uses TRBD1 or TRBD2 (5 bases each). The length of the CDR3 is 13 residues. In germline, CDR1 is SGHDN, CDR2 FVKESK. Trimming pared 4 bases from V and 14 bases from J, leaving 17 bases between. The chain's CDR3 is CASSLVATGALFF. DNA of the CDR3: TGTGCCAGCAGCCTAGTGGCCACCGGGGCACTGTTTTTT.

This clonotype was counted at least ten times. CDR3 DNA sequence: TGTGCCAGCAGTGACTCAGGGCAGGGCAAGTATGGCTACACCTTC. Protein product: CASSDSGQGKYGYTF. V usage is TRBV6-4 and J usage is TRBJ1-2; weak D call: TRBD1 (5 bases). V shed 0 bases and J shed 5 bases, with 13 bases lying between them. Per the germline V gene, CDR1 is MRHNA and CDR2 is SNTAGT. The CDR3 length is 15 residues.

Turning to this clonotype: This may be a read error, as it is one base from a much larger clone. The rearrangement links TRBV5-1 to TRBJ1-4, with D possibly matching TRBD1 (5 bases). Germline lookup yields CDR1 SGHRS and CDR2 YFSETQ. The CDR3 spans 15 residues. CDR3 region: CASSLEFPGSEKPFF. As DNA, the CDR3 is TGCGCCAGCAGCTTGGAATTCCCAGGGAGTGAAAAACCGTTTTTT.

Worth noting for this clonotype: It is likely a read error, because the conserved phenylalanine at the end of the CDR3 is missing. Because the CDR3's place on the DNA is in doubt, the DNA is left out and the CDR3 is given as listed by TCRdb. The chain's CDR3 is CASSQGVKDEFTG. J is TRBJ1-2 and V is TRBV7-2; the table gives TRBD1 as D, unverified against the DNA. Germline CDR1 and CDR2: SGHTA and FQGNSA. The CDR3 totals 13 residues, both ends included.

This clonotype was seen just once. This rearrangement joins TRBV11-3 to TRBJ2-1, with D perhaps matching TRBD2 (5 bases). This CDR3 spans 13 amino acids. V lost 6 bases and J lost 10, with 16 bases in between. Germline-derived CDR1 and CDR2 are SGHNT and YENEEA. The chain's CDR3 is CASSFAVEDEQFF. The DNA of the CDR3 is TGTGCCAGCAGTTTCGCCGTGGAGGACGAGCAGTTCTTC.

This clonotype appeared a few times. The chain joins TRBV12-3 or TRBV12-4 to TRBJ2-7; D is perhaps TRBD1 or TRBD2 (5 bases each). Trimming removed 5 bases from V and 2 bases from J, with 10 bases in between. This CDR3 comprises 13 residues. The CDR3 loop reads CASSPGTTYEQYF. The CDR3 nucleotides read TGTGCCAGCAGTCCCGGGACGACCTACGAGCAGTACTTC.

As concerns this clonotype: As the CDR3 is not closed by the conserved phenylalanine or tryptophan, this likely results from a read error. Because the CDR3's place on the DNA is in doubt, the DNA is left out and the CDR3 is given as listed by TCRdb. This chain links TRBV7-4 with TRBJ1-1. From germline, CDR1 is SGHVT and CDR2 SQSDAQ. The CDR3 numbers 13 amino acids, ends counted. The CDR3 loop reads CASSPERESEAVL.